The clone carrying this T cell receptor (beta chain) was counted a single time. As yet, its antigen is unknown. With 2 bases removed from V and 4 bases from J, the gap between germline ends came to 21 bases. This CDR3 spans 18 amino acids. Germline CDR1 LNHNV, CDR2 YYDKDF (reference sequence). The approximately 120-subject validation cohort, separate from the roughly 670-subject first cohort, included the donors. The sample originates from a study of cytomegalovirus exposure and HLA in healthy donors. Study in general: The roughly 700 first-cohort repertoires and the 130 or so validation repertoires shared the same platform, a later analysis reported.

Findings and caveats of the study: Specificity of a few CMV-associated chains for CMV antigens was verified in vitro. It was reportedly the case that the classifier diagnosed cytomegalovirus status with high specificity and sensitivity.

Sequencing was performed with immunoSEQ multiplex PCR; in TCRdb, only in-frame clones are kept and a portion is missing. This sample has 150,000 to 200,000 clones, with 86% found just once. This clonotype was obtained from a woman younger than 35 in good health and CMV-seronegative. Sequenced material: PBMCs. The rearrangement links TRBV15 to TRBJ1-5; no reliable D call. Here the CDR3 DNA reads TGTGCCACCAGCAGACGAGAGGGAGCCCCAAGACGAAATCAGCCCCAGCATTTT. Its protein is CATSRREGAPRRNQPQHF.